This T cell receptor (beta chain) was profiled in a study of PD-1 blockade in mismatch repair-deficient tumors. Regarding the study as a whole: Tumor-resident clones, often undetectable pretreatment in blood, expanded then contracted after pembrolizumab.

The CDR3 covers 15 residues. The V and J ends lost 2 bases and 0 bases respectively, with 5 bases between them. The germline gives CDR1 MNHEY, CDR2 SMNVEV (reference sequence). On this clone: Antigen: not known.

Only in-frame clones appear in the TCRdb table, and some are missing; sequencing was by immunoSEQ multiplex PCR. Here the sample spans more than 95,000 clones, about 86% being singletons. PCR or immunohistochemistry showed mismatch repair deficiency in every enrolled patient. The receptor was isolated from an adult with mismatch repair-deficient cancer. This specimen was peripheral blood, taken 44 weeks after starting pembrolizumab. The chain has TRBV27 and TRBJ2-6, with D uncertain. DNA for the CDR3: TGTGCCAGCAGTTTACGCTCCTCTGGGGCCAACGTCCTGACTTTC. It is translated as CASSLRSSGANVLTF. Together with reference TRBV27 and TRBJ2-6, the CDR3 gives the full variable domain: EAQVTQNPRYLITVTGKKLTVTCSQNMNHEYMSWYRQDPGLGLRQIYYSMNVEVTDKGDVPEGYKVSRKEKRNFPLILESPSPNQTSLYFCASSLRSSGANVLTFGAGSRLTVL.